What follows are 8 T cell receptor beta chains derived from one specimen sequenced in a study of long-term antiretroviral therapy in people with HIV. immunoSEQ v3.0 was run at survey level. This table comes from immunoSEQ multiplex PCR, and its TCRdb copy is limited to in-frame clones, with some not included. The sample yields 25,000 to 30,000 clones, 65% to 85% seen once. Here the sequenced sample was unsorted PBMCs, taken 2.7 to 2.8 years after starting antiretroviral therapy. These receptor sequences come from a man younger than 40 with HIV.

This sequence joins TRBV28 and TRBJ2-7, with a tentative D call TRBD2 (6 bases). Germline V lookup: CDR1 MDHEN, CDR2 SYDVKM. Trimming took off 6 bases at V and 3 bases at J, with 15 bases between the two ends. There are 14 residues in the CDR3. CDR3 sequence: CASRPKGLFYEQYF. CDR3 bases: TGTGCCAGCAGACCGAAGGGACTCTTCTACGAGCAGTACTTC.

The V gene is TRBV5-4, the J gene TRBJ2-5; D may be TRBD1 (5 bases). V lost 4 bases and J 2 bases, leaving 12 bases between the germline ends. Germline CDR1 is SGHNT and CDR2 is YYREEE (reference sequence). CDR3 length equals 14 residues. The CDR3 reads CASSTDSLQETQYF. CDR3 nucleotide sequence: TGTGCCAGCAGCACCGACAGTTTACAAGAGACCCAGTACTTC.

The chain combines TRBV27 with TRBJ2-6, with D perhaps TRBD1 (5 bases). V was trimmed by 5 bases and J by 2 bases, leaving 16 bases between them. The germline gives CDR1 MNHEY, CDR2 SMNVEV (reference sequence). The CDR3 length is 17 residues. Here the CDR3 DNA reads TGTGCCAGCAGTGGAAAGGGATTGGGGCCTGGGGCCAACGTCCTGACTTTC. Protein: CASSGKGLGPGANVLTF.

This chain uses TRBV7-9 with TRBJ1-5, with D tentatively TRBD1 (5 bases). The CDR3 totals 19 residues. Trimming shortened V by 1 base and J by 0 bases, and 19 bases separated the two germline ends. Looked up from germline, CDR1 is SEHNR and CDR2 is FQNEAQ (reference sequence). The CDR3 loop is CASSLVSGPGPYSNQPQHF. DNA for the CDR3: TGTGCCAGCAGCTTAGTTTCGGGGCCAGGTCCTTATAGCAATCAGCCCCAGCATTTT.

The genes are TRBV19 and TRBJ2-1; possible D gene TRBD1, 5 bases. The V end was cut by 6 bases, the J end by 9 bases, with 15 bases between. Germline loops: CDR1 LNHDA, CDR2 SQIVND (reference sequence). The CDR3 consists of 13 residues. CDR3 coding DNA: TGTGCCAGTAGATCCCCCAGGGATGGTGAGCAGTTCTTC. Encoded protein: CASRSPRDGEQFF.

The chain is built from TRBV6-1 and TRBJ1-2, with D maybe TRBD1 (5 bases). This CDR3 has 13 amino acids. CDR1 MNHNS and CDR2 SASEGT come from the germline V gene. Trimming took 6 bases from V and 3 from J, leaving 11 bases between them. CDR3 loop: CASRVGGDYGYTF. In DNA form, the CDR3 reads TGTGCCAGCAGAGTTGGAGGGGACTATGGCTACACCTTC.

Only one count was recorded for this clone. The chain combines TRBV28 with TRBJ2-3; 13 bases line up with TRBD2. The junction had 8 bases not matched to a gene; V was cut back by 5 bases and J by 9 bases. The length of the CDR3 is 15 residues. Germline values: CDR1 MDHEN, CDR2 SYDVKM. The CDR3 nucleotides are TGTGCCAGCAGTCTCAGGACTAGCGGGAGTGGCACGCAGTATTTT. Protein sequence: CASSLRTSGSGTQYF.

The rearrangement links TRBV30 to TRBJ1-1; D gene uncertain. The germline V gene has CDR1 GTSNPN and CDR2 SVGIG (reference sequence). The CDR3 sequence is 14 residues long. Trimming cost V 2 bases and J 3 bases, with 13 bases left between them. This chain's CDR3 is CAWSKQTLYTEAFF. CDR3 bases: TGTGCCTGGAGTAAACAGACCCTTTACACTGAAGCTTTCTTT.